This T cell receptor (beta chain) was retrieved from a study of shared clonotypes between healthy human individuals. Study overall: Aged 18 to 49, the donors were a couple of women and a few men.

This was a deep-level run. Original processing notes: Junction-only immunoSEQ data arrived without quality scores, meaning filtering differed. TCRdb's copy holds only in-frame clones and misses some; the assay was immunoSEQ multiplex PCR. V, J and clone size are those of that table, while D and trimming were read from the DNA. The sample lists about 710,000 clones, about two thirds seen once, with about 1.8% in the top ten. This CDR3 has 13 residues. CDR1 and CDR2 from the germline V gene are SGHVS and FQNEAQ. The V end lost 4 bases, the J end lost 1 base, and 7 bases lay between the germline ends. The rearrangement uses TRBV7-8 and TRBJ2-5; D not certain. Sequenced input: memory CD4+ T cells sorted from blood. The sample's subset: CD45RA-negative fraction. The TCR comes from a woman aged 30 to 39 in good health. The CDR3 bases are TGTGCCAGCAGCTCCCGCCTCCAAGAGACCCAGTACTTC. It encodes CASSSRLQETQYF.